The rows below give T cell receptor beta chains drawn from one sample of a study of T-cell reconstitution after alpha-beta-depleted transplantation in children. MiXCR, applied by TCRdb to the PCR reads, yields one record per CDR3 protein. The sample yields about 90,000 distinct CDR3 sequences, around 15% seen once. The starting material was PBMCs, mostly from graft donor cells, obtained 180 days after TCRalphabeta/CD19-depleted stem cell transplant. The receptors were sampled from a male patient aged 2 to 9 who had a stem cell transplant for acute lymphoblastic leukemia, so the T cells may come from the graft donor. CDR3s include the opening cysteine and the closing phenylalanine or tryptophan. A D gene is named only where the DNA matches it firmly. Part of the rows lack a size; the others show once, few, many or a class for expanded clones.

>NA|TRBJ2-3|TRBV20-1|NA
TGCAGTGCTAGTAACCCAGGCCCTAGCACAGATACGCAGTATTTT
CSASNPGPSTDTQYF
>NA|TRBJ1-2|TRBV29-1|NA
TGCAGCGCCACTGCCGGGAACTATGGCTACACCTTC
CSATAGNYGYTF
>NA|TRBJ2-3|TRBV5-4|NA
TGTGCCAGCAGCTTGGGCTCCGAAAGACTCAGCACAGATACGCAGTATTTT
CASSLGSERLSTDTQYF
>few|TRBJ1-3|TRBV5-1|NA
TGCGCCAGCAGCTTGCCGGGAGGTCCTGGAAACACCATATATTTT
CASSLPGGPGNTIYF
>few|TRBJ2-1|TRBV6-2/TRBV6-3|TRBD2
TGTGCCAGCAGTTACTCTAGCGGGGTGAATTCCTACAATGAGCAGTTCTTC
CASSYSSGVNSYNEQFF
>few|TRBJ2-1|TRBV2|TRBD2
TGTGCCAGCAGTGAACTAGCGGGGGGCGGGGATGAGCAGTTCTTC
CASSELAGGGDEQFF
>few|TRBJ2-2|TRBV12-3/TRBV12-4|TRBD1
TGTGCCAGCAGTTTATTGGGCAGGGGGTACCCGAACACCGGGGAGCTGTTTTTT
CASSLLGRGYPNTGELFF
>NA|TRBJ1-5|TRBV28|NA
TGTGCCAGCAGTACTGTACAGGGCAATCAGCCCCAGCATTTT
CASSTVQGNQPQHF
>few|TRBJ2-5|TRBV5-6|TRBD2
TGTGCCAGCAGCTTGGTGACTAGCGGGCTAGAGACCCAGTACTTC
CASSLVTSGLETQYF
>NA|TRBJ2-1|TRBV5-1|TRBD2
TGCGCCAGCAGCCGGACTAGCGGGGGCCAGAGCTCCTACAATGAGCAGTTCTTC
CASSRTSGGQSSYNEQFF
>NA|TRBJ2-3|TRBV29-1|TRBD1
TGCAGCCTCGGACAGGGAATGGATACGCAGTATTTT
CSLGQGMDTQYF
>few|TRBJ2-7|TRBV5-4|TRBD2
TGTGCCAGCAGCTCGGGACTACCGAACGAGCAGTACTTC
CASSSGLPNEQYF
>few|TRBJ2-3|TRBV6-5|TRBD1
TGTGCCAGCAGTTACTACCCAGGGGGCAGGGGCACAGATACGCAGTATTTT
CASSYYPGGRGTDTQYF
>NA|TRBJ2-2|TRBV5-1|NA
TGCGCCAGCAGCTTTTTGGAAGCCACCGGGGAGCTGTTTTTT
CASSFLEATGELFF
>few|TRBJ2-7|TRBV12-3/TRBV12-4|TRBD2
TGTGCCAGCAGTTACTCTGGACTAGCACACGAGCAGTACTTC
CASSYSGLAHEQYF
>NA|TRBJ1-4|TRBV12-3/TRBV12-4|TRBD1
TGTGCCAGCAGTTACCGATTAGACAGGGGAAAACTGTTTTTT
CASSYRLDRGKLFF
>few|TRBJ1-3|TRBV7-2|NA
TGTGCCAGCAGCCTGGCCCACGGCTCTGGAAACACCATATATTTT
CASSLAHGSGNTIYF
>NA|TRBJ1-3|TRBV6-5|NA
TGTGCCAGCAGTTACCCCCTAGATACTGGAAACACCATATATTTT
CASSYPLDTGNTIYF
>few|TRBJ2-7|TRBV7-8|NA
TGTGCCAGCAGCTTAGGGGGGACGGCATGGTACGAGCAGTACTTC
CASSLGGTAWYEQYF
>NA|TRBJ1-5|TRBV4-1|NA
TGCGCCAGCAGCCAAGAAAGGACGGCCAGCAATCAGCCCCAGCATTTT
CASSQERTASNQPQHF
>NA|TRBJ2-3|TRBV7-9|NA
TGTGCCAGCAGGCCCGGCTGGCGGGAACGAACAGATACGCAGTATTTT
CASRPGWRERTDTQYF
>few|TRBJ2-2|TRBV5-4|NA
TGTGCCAGCAGCTTACAGGGGAGGGAGGTCCCCGCGAACACCGGGGAGCTGTTTTTT
CASSLQGREVPANTGELFF
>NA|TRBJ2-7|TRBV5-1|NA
TGCGCCAGCAGCTTGCTCGGGACCCAACCCGGCGAGCAGTACTTC
CASSLLGTQPGEQYF
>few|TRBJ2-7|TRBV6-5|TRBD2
TGTGCCAGCAGTTACTCGATCGTGGGGGGGACCTCCTACGAGCAGTACTTC
CASSYSIVGGTSYEQYF
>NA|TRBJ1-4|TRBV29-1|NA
TGCAGCGCGGCCGCGAGGACTAATGAAAAACTGTTTTTT
CSAAARTNEKLFF
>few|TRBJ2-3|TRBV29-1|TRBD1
TGCAGCGTTGAAGATCCCCAGGGGGCAGATACGCAGTATTTT
CSVEDPQGADTQYF
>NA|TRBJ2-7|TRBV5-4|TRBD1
TGTGCCAGCAGCTTGGACCGGGACAGTCTTATCTACGAGCAGTACTTC
CASSLDRDSLIYEQYF